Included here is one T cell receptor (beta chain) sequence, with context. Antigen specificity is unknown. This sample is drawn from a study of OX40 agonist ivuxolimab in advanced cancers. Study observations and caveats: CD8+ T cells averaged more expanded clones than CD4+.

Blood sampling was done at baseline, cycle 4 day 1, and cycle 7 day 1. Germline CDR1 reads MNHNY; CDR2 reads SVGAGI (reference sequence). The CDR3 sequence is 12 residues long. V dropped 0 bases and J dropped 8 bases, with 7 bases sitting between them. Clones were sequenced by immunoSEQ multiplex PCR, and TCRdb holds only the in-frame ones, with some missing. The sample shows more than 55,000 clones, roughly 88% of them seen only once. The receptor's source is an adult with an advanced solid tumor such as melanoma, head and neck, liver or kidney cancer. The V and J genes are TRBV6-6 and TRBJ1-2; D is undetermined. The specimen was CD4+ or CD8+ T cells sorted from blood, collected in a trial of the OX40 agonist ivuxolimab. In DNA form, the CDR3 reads TGTGCCAGCAGTTACTCGAGTGGCGGCTACACCTTC. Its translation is CASSYSSGGYTF.